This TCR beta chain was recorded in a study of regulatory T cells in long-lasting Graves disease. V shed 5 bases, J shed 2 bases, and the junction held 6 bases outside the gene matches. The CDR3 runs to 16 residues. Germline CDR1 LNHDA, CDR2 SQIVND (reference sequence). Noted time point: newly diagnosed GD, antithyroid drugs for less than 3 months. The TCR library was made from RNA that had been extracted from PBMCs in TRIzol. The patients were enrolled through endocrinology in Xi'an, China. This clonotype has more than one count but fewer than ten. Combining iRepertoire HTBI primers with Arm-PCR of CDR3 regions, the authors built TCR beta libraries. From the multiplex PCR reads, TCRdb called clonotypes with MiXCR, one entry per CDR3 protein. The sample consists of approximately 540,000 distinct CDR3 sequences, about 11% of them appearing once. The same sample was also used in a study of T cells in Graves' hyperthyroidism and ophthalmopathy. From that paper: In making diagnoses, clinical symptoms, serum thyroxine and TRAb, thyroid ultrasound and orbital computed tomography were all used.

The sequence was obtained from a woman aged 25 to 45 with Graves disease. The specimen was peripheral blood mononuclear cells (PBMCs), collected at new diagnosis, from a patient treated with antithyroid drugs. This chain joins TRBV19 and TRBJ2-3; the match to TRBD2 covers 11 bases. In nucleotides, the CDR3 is TGTGCCAGTAGTTCGGGACTAGCGGATTACACAGATACGCAGTATTTT. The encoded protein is CASSSGLADYTDTQYF.